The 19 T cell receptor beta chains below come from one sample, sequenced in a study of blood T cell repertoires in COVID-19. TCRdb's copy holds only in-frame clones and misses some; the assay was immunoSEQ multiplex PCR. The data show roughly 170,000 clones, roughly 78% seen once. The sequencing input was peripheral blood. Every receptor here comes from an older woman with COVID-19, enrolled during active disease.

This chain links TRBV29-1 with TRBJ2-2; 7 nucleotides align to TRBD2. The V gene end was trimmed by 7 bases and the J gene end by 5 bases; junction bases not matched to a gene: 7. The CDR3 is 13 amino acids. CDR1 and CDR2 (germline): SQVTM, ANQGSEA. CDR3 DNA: TGCAGCGCCACCCTGGGGGGGACCGGGGAGCTGTTTTTT. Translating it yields CSATLGGTGELFF.

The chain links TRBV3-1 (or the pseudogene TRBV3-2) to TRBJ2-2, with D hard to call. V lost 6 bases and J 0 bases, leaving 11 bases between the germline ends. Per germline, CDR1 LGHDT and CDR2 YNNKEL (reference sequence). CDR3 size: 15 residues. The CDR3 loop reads CASRSGFANTGELFF. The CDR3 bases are TGTGCCAGCAGGTCCGGGTTCGCGAACACCGGGGAGCTGTTTTTT.

Here the CDR3 reads CASSESRQYF. The CDR3 DNA reads as TGTGCCAGCAGTGAAAGTAGGCAGTATTTT. The rearrangement links TRBV6-1 to TRBJ2-3; D is unclear. This CDR3 spans 10 amino acids. The V gene's germline CDR1 is MNHNS and CDR2 SASEGT. The germline V and J ends were trimmed by 2 bases and 11 bases, with 5 bases remaining between them.

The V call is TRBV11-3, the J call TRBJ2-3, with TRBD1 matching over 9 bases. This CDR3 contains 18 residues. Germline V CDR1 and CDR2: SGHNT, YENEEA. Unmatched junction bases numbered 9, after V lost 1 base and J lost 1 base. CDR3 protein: CASSLVFSRTGGTDTQYF. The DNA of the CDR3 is TGTGCCAGCAGCTTAGTATTCAGCCGGACAGGGGGCACAGATACGCAGTATTTT.

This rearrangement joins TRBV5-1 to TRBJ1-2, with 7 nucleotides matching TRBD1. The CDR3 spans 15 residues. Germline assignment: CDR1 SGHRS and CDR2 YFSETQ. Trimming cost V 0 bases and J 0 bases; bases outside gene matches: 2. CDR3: CASSLGDSPNYGYTF. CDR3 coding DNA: TGCGCCAGCAGCTTGGGGGACAGCCCTAACTATGGCTACACCTTC.

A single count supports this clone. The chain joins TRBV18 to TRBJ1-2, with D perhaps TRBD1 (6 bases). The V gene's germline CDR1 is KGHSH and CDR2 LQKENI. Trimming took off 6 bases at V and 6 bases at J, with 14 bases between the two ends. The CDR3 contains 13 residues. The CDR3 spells CASSSDRNHGYTF. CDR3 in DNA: TGTGCCAGCTCGTCAGACAGGAACCATGGCTACACCTTC.

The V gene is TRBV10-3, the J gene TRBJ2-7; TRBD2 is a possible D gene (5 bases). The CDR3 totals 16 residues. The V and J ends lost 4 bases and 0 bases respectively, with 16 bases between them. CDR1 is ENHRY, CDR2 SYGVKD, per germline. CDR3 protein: CAISAAVETDSYEQYF. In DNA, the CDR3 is TGTGCCATCAGTGCAGCGGTGGAAACAGACTCCTACGAGCAGTACTTC.

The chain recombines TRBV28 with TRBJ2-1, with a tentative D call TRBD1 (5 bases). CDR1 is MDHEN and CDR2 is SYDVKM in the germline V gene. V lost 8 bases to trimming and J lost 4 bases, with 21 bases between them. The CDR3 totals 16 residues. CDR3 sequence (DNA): TGTGCCAGCCTCCGATCCCTCTCTGGGGCTTACAATGAGCAGTTCTTC. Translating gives CASLRSLSGAYNEQFF.

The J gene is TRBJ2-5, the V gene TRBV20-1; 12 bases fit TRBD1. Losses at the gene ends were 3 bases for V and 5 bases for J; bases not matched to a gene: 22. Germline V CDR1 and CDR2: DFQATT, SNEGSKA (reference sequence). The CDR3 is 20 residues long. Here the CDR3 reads CSASPSRGTGGWLSAETQYF. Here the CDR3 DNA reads TGCAGTGCTAGTCCTTCAAGGGGGACAGGGGGCTGGTTGAGTGCGGAGACCCAGTACTTC.

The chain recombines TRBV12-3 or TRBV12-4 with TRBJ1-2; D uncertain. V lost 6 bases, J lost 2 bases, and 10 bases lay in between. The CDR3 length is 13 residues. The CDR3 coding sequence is TGTGCCAGCAGAGGAGGGTTAAACTATGGCTACACCTTC. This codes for CASRGGLNYGYTF.

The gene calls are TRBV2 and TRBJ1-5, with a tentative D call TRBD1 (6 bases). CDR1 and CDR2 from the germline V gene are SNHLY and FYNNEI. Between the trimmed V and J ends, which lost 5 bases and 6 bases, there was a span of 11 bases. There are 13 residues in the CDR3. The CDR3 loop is CASSTGRLQPQHF. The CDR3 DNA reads TGTGCCAGCAGTACAGGGCGCCTTCAGCCCCAGCATTTT.

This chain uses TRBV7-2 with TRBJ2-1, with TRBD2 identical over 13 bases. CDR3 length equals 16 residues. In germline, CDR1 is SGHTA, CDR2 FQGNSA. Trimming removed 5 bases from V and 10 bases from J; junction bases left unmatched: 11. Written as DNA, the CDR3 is TGTGCCAGCAGCCCGCGGACTAGCGGGGGCCCGCGGGAGCAGTTCTTC. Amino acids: CASSPRTSGGPREQFF.

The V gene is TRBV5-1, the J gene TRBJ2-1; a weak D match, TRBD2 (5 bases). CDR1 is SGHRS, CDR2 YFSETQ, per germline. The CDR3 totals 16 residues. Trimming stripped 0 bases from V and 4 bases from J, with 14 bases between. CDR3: CASSLGSGLTYNEQFF. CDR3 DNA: TGCGCCAGCAGCTTGGGCAGCGGCCTTACATACAATGAGCAGTTCTTC.

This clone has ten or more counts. The CDR3 nucleotides read TGTGCCAGTAGTAGCCGACAGGGAGCCAACGAGCAGTACGTC. Translated: CASSSRQGANEQYV. The chain employs TRBV19 and TRBJ2-7; 7 nucleotides match TRBD1. Losses at the gene ends were 4 bases for V and 5 bases for J; bases not matched to a gene: 8. The CDR3 has 14 residues. Per germline, CDR1 LNHDA and CDR2 SQIVND (reference sequence).

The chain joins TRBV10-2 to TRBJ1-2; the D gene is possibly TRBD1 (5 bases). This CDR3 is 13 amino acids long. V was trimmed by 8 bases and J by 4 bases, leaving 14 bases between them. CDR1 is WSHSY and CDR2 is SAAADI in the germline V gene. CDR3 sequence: CASEGQSIYGYTF. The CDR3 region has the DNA TGCGCCAGCGAAGGACAATCGATCTATGGCTACACCTTC.

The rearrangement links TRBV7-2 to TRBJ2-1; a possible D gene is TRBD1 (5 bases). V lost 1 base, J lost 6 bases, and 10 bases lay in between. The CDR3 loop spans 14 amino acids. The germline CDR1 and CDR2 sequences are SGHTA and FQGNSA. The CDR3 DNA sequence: TGTGCCAGCAGCTTAGAGAGACAGTTCAATGAGCAGTTCTTC. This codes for CASSLERQFNEQFF.

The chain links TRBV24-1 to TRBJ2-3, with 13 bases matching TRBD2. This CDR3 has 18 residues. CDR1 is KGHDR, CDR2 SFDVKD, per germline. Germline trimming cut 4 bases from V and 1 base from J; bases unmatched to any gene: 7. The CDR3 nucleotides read TGTGCCACCAGTGACACCCGACTAGCGGGGGGACGCACAGATACGCAGTATTTT. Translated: CATSDTRLAGGRTDTQYF.

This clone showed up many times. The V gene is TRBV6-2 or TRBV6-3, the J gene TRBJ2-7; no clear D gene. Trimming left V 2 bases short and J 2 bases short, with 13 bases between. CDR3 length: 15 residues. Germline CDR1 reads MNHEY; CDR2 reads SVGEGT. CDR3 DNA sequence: TGTGCCAGCAGTTACATCGGAACAGACGCCTACGAGCAGTACTTC. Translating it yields CASSYIGTDAYEQYF.

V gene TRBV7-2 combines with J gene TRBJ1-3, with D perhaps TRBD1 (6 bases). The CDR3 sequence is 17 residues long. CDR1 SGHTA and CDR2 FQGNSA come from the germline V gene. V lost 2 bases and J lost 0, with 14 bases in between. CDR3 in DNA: TGTGCCAGCAGCTTATTATCAGGGGCCTTCTCTGGAAACACCATATATTTT. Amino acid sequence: CASSLLSGAFSGNTIYF.